The 15 T cell receptor beta chains below come from one sample, sequenced in a study of identical twins (dated by TCRdb to about 2016). The library was generated by 5' RACE. The sequencing machine was an Illumina HiSeq 2000. TCRdb reprocessed the public reads (quality trimming at Q25 with fastp, clone calling with MiXCR) and kept in-frame beta chains. Each CDR3 protein gets just one entry, which takes the most common genes and DNA from the rows behind it. Present in this sample are 1,800,000 or so distinct CDR3 sequences, about 31% of which were seen just once. The ten largest clonotypes hold about 0.3% of the sample. The material sequenced was cord blood. All receptors derive from a newborn girl in good health.

J is TRBJ2-7 and V is TRBV28; the D call may be TRBD1 or TRBD2 (5 bases each). This CDR3 region has 15 residues. Germline V lookup: CDR1 MDHEN, CDR2 SYDVKM. V was trimmed by 7 bases and J by 0 bases, leaving 16 bases between them. The CDR3 DNA sequence: TGTGCCAGCACCCCTCGGGGCGAACCCTCCTACGAGCAGTACTTC. Protein sequence: CASTPRGEPSYEQYF.

This clonotype turned up a few times. The rearrangement uses TRBV27 and TRBJ1-2; D might be TRBD1 (5 bases). The V end lost 10 bases, the J end lost 4 bases, and 13 bases lay between the germline ends. The CDR3 has 12 residues. CDR1 MNHEY and CDR2 SMNVEV come from the germline V gene (reference sequence). CDR3 coding DNA: TGTGCCACCTACGGGGCAGGCTATGGCTACACCTTC. It encodes CATYGAGYGYTF.

This clonotype was counted between two and nine times. This chain connects TRBV7-9 to TRBJ2-4; 7 nucleotides agree with TRBD1. CDR1 and CDR2 from the germline V gene are SEHNR and FQNEAQ (reference sequence). This CDR3 is built from 14 residues. The junction had 15 bases not matched to a gene; V was cut back by 6 bases and J by 13 bases. This chain's CDR3 is CASRSKTGVGEQYF. CDR3 nucleotide sequence: TGTGCCAGCAGATCAAAAACAGGGGTAGGGGAGCAGTACTTC.

The chain uses TRBV27 and TRBJ2-7; D might be TRBD1 or TRBD2, each matching 5 bases. Germline values: CDR1 MNHEY, CDR2 SMNVEV (reference sequence). The V end lost 8 bases, the J end lost 2 bases, and 19 bases lay between the germline ends. The CDR3 length is 15 residues. In DNA, the CDR3 is TGTGCCAGCGCCTTAGTCCCGGGGCTCGCCTACGAGCAGTACTTC. As protein: CASALVPGLAYEQYF.

The chain couples TRBV7-2 to TRBJ2-1; D unresolved. CDR1 and CDR2 (germline): SGHTA, FQGNSA. Trimming cost V 0 bases and J 10 bases, with 19 bases left between them. CDR3 length: 16 amino acids. The CDR3 loop reads CASSLAFLGPYDEQFF. DNA for the CDR3: TGTGCCAGCAGCTTAGCCTTCCTAGGACCATACGACGAGCAGTTCTTC.

The V gene is TRBV12-3 or TRBV12-4, the J gene TRBJ2-4, with TRBD2 matching 9 bases. V lost 2 bases and J lost 0; bases outside the gene matches: 14. CDR3 length equals 20 residues. The CDR3 sequence is CASSLSALIPREGAKNIQYF. Here the CDR3 DNA reads TGTGCCAGCAGTTTATCGGCCTTGATTCCGCGGGAGGGAGCCAAAAACATTCAGTACTTC.

The chain uses TRBV10-3 and TRBJ2-3; D gene unclear. From germline, CDR1 is ENHRY and CDR2 SYGVKD. CDR3 length: 14 amino acids. V shed 6 bases and J shed 6 bases, with 16 bases lying between them. In DNA, the CDR3 is TGTGCCATCAGGCAGAACCCGAACGTGGATACGCAGTATTTT. Amino acids: CAIRQNPNVDTQYF.

Only a few counts were recorded for this clonotype. The CDR3 nucleotides are TGTGCCAGCAGACCAGGGGGGAACACCGGGGAGCTGTTTTTT. It yields the protein CASRPGGNTGELFF. J is TRBJ2-2 and V is TRBV12-3 or TRBV12-4; 7 nucleotides align to TRBD1. The V segment lost 6 bases and the J segment 1 base; nucleotides outside the gene matches: 2. The CDR3 totals 14 residues.

The V gene is TRBV4-1, the J gene TRBJ2-2; D is undetermined. The V gene lost 2 bases and the J gene lost 0 bases, with 4 bases spanning the gap. CDR1 and CDR2 (germline): MGHRA, YSYEKL. This CDR3 region has 14 residues. CDR3 protein: CASSQHANTGELFF. Here the CDR3 DNA reads TGCGCCAGCAGCCAACACGCGAACACCGGGGAGCTGTTTTTT.

This clonotype was picked up a small number of times. V and J are TRBV29-1 and TRBJ2-5; 11 bases line up with TRBD1. Germline-derived CDR1 and CDR2 are SQVTM and ANQGSEA. The J segment lost 11 bases and the V segment lost 1 base, leaving 18 bases of the junction unmatched. The CDR3 has 17 amino acids. DNA for the CDR3: TGCAGCGTTGAAGGCGCCGGACAGGGGGCTCCTGTGGATGAGCAGTACTTC. It encodes CSVEGAGQGAPVDEQYF.

The chain links TRBV4-2 to TRBJ1-1; 8 bases match TRBD1. Trimming at V came to 0 bases and at J to 6 bases, leaving 3 bases not matched to a gene. This CDR3 is 14 amino acids long. Germline CDR1 LGHNA, CDR2 YNFKEQ. The DNA of the CDR3 is TGTGCCAGCAGCCAAGACAGGGGGCACGCTGAAGCTTTCTTT. Translated, it gives CASSQDRGHAEAFF.

With respect to this clonotype: The junction differs from germline at one of its ends, possibly a read error. The chain recombines TRBV7-9 with TRBJ2-3; D is undetermined. The V gene's germline CDR1 is SEHNR and CDR2 FQNEAQ (reference sequence). The CDR3 consists of 13 residues. CDR3 bases: TGTGCCAGCAGCCCGCGTAGTCCAGATACGCTGTATTTT. Its protein is CASSPRSPDTLYF.

The rearrangement links TRBV9 to TRBJ1-5; a weak D match, TRBD1 (6 bases). There are 15 residues in the CDR3. Germline V gene sequence: CDR1 SGDLS, CDR2 YYNGEE. Trimming shortened V by 4 bases and J by 3 bases, and 14 bases separated the two germline ends. CDR3: CASSPTGNINQPQHF. The CDR3 DNA reads as TGTGCCAGCAGCCCAACAGGGAATATCAATCAGCCCCAGCATTTT.

This clonotype was observed at least ten times. The chain uses TRBV6-6 and TRBJ2-5; 9 positions match TRBD1. CDR1 and CDR2 from the germline V gene are MNHNY and SVGAGI (reference sequence). The CDR3 runs 14 residues. Losses at the gene ends were 2 bases for V and 4 bases for J; bases not matched to a gene: 2. The CDR3 bases are TGTGCCAGCAGTTACCGGGGACAGGGAGAGACCCAGTACTTC. Encoded protein: CASSYRGQGETQYF.

The chain uses TRBV4-2 and TRBJ2-3; 11 bases line up with TRBD2. CDR3 length: 19 amino acids. Germline assignment: CDR1 LGHNA and CDR2 YNFKEQ. V lost 2 bases, J lost 3 bases, and 13 bases stayed unmatched. The CDR3 sequence: CASSQWRIAGGPWTDTQYF. The CDR3 region has the DNA TGTGCCAGCAGCCAATGGCGTATAGCGGGAGGGCCGTGGACAGATACGCAGTATTTT.